The TCR beta chain described here comes from a study of response to subunit inactivated influenza vaccine. This clonotype was detected a few times. In TCRdb, the RT-PCR reads were re-called with MiXCR into one record per CDR3 protein. In the table there are 400,000 to 650,000 distinct CDR3 sequences, more than 7% of which are singletons. The CDR3 consists of 15 residues. The germline gives CDR1 SGHRS, CDR2 YFSETQ. The V and J ends lost 3 bases and 6 bases, in that order; junction bases with no gene match: 7. The chain has TRBV5-1 and TRBJ2-1, with TRBD1 identical over 9 bases. The sequences come from PBMCs from blood, collected roughly 24 months after vaccination. The TCR comes from a man aged 50-75 years who received an inactivated influenza vaccine. CDR3 sequence reads: CASSYGTGPSNEQFF. The CDR3 bases are TGCGCCAGCAGCTACGGGACAGGGCCATCCAATGAGCAGTTCTTC.